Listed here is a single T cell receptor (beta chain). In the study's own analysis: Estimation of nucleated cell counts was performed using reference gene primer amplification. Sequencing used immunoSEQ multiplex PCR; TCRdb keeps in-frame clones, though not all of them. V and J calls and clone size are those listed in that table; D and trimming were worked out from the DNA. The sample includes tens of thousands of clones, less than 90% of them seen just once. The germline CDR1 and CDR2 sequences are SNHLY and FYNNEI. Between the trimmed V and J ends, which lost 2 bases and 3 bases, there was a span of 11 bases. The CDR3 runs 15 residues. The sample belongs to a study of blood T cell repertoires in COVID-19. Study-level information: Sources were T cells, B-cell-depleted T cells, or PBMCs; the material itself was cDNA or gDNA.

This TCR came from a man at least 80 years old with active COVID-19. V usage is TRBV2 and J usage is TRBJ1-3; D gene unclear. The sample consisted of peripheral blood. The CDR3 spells CASSEFQANGNTIYF. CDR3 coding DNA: TGTGCCAGCAGTGAATTCCAGGCTAATGGAAACACCATATATTTT.